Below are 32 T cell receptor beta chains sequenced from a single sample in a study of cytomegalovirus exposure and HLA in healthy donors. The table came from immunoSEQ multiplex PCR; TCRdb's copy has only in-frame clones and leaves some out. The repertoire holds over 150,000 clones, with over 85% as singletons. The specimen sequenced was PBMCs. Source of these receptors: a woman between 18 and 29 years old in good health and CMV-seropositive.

The CDR3 coding sequence is TGTGCCAGCAGCTTGGCCCCGACAGGTTTGGACTATGGCTACACCTTC. It encodes CASSLAPTGLDYGYTF. This chain connects TRBV5-6 to TRBJ1-2, with a tentative D call TRBD1 (6 bases). CDR3 size: 16 residues. V was pared by 0 bases and J by 3 bases, with 15 bases between. Germline CDR1 reads SGHDT; CDR2 reads YYEEEE.

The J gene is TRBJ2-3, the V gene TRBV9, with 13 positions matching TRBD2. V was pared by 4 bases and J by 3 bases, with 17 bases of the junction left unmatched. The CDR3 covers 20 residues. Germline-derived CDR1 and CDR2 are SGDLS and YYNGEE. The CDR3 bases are TGTGCCAGCAGCTTATACCCGACTAGCGGGAGGCTAGAGGCAACAGATACGCAGTATTTT. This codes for CASSLYPTSGRLEATDTQYF.

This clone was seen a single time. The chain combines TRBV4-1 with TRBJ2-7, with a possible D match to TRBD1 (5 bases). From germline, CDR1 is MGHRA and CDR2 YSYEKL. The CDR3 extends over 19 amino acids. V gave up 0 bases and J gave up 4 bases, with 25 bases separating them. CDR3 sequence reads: CASSQEFGRVLYAYYEQYF. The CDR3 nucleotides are TGCGCCAGCAGCCAAGAGTTTGGCAGGGTACTATACGCCTATTACGAGCAGTACTTC.

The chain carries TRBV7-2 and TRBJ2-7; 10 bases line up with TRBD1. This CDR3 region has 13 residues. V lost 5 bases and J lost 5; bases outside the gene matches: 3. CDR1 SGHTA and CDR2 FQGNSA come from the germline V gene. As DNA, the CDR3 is TGTGCCAGCAGCGAGGGGACAGGGGACGAGCAGTACTTC. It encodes CASSEGTGDEQYF. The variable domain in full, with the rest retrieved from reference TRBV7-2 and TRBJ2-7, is GAGVSQSPSNKVTEKGKDVELRCDPISGHTALYWYRQSLGQGLEFLIYFQGNSAPDKSGLPSDRFSAERTGGSVSTLTIQRTQQEDSAVYLCASSEGTGDEQYFGPGTRLTVT.

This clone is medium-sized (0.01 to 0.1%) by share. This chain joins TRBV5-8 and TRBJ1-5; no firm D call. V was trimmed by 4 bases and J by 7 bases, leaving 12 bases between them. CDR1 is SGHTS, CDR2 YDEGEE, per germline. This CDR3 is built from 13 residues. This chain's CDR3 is CASSLSGGQPQHF. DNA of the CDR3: TGTGCCAGCAGCCTCTCCGGAGGGCAGCCCCAGCATTTT. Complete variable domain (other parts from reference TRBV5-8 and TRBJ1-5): EAGVTQSPTHLIKTRGQQATLRCSPISGHTSVYWYQQALGLGLQFLLWYDEGEERNRGNFPPRFSGRQFPNYSSELNVNALELEDSALYLCASSLSGGQPQHFGDGTRLSIL.

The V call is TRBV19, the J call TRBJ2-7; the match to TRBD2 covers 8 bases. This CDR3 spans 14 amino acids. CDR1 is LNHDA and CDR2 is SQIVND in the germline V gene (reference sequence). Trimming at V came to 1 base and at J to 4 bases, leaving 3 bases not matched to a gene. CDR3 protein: CASSIAGGTYEQYF. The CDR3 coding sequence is TGTGCCAGTAGTATAGCGGGAGGGACGTACGAGCAGTACTTC.

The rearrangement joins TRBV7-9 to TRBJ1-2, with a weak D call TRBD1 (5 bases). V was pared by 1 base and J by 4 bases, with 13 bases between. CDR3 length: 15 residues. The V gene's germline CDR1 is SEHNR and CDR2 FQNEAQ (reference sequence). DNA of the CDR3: TGTGCCAGCAGCTTAGTTGTCGGACACCTCTATGGCTACACCTTC. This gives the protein CASSLVVGHLYGYTF.

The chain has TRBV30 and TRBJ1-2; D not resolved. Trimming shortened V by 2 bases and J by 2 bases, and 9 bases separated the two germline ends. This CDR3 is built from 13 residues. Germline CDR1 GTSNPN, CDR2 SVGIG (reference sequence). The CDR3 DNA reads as TGTGCCTGGAGTCTACAGACCAACTATGGCTACACCTTC. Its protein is CAWSLQTNYGYTF.

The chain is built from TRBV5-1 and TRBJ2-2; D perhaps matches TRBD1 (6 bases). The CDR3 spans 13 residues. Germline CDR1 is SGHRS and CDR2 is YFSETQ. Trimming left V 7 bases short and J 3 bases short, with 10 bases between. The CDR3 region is CASLGQHTGELFF. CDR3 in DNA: TGCGCCAGCCTCGGACAGCACACCGGGGAGCTGTTTTTT.

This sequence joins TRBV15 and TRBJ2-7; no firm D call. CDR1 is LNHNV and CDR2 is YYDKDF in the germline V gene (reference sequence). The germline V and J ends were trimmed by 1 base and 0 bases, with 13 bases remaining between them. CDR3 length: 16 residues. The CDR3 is CATSRGLRGISYEQYF. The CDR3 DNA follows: TGTGCCACCAGCAGAGGCCTGCGAGGTATCTCCTACGAGCAGTACTTC. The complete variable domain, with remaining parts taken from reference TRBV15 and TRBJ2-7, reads DAMVIQNPRYQVTQFGKPVTLSCSQTLNHNVMYWYQQKSSQAPKLLFHYYDKDFNNEADTPDNFQSRRPNTSFCFLDIRSPGLGDTAMYLCATSRGLRGISYEQYFGPGTRLTVT.

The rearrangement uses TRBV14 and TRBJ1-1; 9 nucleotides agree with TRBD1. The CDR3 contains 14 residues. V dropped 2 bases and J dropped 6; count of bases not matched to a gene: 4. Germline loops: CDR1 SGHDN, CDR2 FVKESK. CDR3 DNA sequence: TGTGCCAGCAGCCAATTTGGGACAGGGTCTGAAGCTTTCTTT. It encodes CASSQFGTGSEAFF.

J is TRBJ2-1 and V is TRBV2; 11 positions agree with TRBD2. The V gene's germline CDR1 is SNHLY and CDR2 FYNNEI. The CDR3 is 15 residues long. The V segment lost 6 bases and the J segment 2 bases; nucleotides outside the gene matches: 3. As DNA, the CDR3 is TGTGCCAGCAGCCTAGCGGGAGGAACCTACAATGAGCAGTTCTTC. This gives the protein CASSLAGGTYNEQFF.

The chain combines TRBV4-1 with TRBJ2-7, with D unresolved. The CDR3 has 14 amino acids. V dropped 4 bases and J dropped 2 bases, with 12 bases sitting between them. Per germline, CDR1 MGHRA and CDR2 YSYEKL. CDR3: CASSLLGPAYEQYF. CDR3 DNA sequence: TGCGCCAGCAGCCTACTTGGGCCAGCCTACGAGCAGTACTTC.

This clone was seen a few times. The chain's CDR3 is CASSDSGGADTQYF. DNA for the CDR3: TGTGCCAGCAGTGACTCAGGGGGCGCAGATACGCAGTATTTT. The chain couples TRBV6-4 to TRBJ2-3, with 7 bases fitting TRBD1. Unmatched junction bases numbered 1, after V lost 0 bases and J lost 4 bases. The germline V gene has CDR1 MRHNA and CDR2 SNTAGT. The CDR3 runs to 14 residues.

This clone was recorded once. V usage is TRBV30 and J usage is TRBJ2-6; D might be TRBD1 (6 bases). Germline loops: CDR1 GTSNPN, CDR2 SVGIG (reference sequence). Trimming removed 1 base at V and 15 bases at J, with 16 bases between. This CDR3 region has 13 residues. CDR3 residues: CAWSGTEQGRLTF. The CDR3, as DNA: TGTGCCTGGAGTGGAACTGAACAGGGTCGCCTGACTTTC.

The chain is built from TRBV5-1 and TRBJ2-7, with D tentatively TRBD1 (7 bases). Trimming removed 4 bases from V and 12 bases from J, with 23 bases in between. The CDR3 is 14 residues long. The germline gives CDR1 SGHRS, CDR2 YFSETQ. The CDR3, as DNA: TGCGCCAGCAGCCACACGGACAGGCCGCGGGATCCGTACTTC. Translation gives CASSHTDRPRDPYF.

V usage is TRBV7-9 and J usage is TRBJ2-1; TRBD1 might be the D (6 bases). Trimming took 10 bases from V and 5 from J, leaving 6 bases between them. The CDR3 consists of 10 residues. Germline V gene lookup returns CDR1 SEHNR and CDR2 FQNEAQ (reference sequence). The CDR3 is CAKGDNEQFF. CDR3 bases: TGTGCCAAGGGGGACAATGAGCAGTTCTTC.

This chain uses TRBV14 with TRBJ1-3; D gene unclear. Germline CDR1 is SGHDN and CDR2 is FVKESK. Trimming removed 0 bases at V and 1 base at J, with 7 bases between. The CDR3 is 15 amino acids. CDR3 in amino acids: CASSQEERSGNTIYF. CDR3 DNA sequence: TGTGCCAGCAGCCAAGAGGAGCGGTCTGGAAACACCATATATTTT.

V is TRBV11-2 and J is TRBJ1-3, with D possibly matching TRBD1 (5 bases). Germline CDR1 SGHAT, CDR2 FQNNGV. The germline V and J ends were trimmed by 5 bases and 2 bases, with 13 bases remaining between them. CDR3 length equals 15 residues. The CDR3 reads CASSPYAGAGNTIYF. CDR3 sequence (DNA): TGTGCCAGCAGCCCTTACGCGGGGGCTGGAAACACCATATATTTT.

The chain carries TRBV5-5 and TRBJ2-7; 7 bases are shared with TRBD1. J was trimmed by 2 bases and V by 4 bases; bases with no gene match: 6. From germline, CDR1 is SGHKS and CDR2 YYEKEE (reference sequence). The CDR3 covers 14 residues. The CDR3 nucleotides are TGTGCCAGCAGCACGGGACAGCTCACCTACGAGCAGTACTTC. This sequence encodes CASSTGQLTYEQYF.

CDR3 sequence: CASSWIRGNTGELFF. The CDR3 bases are TGTGCCAGCAGTTGGATCCGGGGGAACACCGGGGAGCTGTTTTTT. This sequence joins TRBV6-6 and TRBJ2-2; possibly TRBD2 for D (5 bases). The CDR3 loop spans 15 amino acids. Germline CDR1 reads MNHNY; CDR2 reads SVGAGI (reference sequence). V lost 4 bases, J lost 1 base, and 10 bases lay in between.

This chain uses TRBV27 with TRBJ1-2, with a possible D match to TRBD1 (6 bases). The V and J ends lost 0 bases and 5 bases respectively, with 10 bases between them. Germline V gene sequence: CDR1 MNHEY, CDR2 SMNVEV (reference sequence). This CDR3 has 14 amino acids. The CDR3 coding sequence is TGTGCCAGCAGTTTATCGGGGGCGGGTTATGGCTACACCTTC. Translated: CASSLSGAGYGYTF.

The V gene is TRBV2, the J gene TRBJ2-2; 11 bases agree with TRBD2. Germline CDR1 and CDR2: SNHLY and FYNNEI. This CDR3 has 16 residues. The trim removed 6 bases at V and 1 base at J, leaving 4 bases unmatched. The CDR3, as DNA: TGTGCCAGCAGATCGACTAGCGGGATGAACACCGGGGAGCTGTTTTTT. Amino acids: CASRSTSGMNTGELFF.

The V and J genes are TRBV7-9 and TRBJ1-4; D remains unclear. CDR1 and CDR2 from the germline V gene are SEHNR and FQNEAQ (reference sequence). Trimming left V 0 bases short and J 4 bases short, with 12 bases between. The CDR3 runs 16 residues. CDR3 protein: CASSLAIGGSNEKLFF. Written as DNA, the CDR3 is TGTGCCAGCAGCTTAGCGATTGGCGGGAGTAATGAAAAACTGTTTTTT.

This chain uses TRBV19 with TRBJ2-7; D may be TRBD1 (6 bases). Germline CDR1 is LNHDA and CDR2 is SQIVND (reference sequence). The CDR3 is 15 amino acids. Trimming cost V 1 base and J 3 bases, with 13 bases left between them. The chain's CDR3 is CASSIVRRGNYEQYF. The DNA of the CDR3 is TGTGCCAGTAGTATAGTCCGCAGGGGAAACTACGAGCAGTACTTC. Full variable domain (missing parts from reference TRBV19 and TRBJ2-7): DGGITQSPKYLFRKEGQNVTLSCEQNLNHDAMYWYRQDPGQGLRLIYYSQIVNDFQKGDIAEGYSVSREKKESFPLTVTSAQKNPTAFYLCASSIVRRGNYEQYFGPGTRLTVT.

The CDR3 nucleotides are TGTGCCAGCAGCTTATTAGCGAACACAGATACGCAGTATTTT. It encodes CASSLLANTDTQYF. The chain carries TRBV7-8 and TRBJ2-3; perhaps TRBD2 as D (5 bases). CDR3 length: 14 residues. CDR1 and CDR2 from the germline V gene are SGHVS and FQNEAQ. Between the trimmed V and J ends, which lost 2 bases and 2 bases, there was a span of 8 bases. Full variable domain (missing parts from reference TRBV7-8 and TRBJ2-3): GAGVSQSPRYKVAKRGQDVALRCDPISGHVSLFWYQQALGQGPEFLTYFQNEAQLDKSGLPSDRFFAERPEGSVSTLKIQRTQQEDSAVYLCASSLLANTDTQYFGPGTRLTVL.

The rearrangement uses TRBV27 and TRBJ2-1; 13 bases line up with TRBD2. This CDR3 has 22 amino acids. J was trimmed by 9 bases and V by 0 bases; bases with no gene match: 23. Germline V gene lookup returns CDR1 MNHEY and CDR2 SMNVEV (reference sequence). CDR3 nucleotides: TGTGCCAGCAGTTTATCATCACCAGGGGGACTAGCGGGACTAACCTCAATCATTGAGCAGTTCTTC. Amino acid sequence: CASSLSSPGGLAGLTSIIEQFF.

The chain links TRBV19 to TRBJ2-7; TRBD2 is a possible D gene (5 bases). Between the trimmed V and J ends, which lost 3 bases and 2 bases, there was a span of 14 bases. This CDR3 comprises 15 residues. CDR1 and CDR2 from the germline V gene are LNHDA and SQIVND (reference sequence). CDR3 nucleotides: TGTGCCAGTAGTATTGACCCTAGCCTAACCTACGAGCAGTACTTC. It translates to CASSIDPSLTYEQYF. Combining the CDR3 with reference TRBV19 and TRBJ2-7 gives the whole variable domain DGGITQSPKYLFRKEGQNVTLSCEQNLNHDAMYWYRQDPGQGLRLIYYSQIVNDFQKGDIAEGYSVSREKKESFPLTVTSAQKNPTAFYLCASSIDPSLTYEQYFGPGTRLTVT.

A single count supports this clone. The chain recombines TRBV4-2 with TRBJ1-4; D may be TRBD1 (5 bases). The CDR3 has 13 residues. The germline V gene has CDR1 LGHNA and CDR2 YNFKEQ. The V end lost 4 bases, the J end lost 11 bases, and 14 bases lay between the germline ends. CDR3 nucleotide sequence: TGTGCCAGCAGCCCGGACCCTAAGGGGAAACTGTTTTTT. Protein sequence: CASSPDPKGKLFF.

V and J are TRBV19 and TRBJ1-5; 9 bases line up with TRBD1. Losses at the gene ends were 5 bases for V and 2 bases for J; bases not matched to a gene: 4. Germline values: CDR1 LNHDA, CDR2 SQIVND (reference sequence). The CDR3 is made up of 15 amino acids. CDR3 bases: TGTGCCAGTAGTGGGACAGGGAACGGCAATCAGCCCCAGCATTTT. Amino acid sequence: CASSGTGNGNQPQHF. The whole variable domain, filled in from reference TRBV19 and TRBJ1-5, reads DGGITQSPKYLFRKEGQNVTLSCEQNLNHDAMYWYRQDPGQGLRLIYYSQIVNDFQKGDIAEGYSVSREKKESFPLTVTSAQKNPTAFYLCASSGTGNGNQPQHFGDGTRLSIL.

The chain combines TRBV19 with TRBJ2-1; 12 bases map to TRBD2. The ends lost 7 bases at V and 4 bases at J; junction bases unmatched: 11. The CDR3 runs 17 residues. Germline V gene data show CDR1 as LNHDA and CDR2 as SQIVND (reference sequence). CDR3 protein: CASNPTGLAGLYNEQFF. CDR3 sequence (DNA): TGTGCCAGTAACCCGACCGGACTAGCGGGGTTATACAATGAGCAGTTCTTC.

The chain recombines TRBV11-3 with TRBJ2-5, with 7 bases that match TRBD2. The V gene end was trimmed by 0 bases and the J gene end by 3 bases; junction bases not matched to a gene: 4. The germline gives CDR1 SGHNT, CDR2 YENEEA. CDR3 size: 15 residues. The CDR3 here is CASSLEVGGEETQYF. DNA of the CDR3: TGTGCCAGCAGCTTAGAGGTGGGAGGGGAAGAGACCCAGTACTTC.